The T cell receptor (beta chain) described here comes from a study of regulatory T cells in long-lasting Graves disease. Study-wide points: It was peripheral blood alone, not thyroid tissue, that was studied.

Building of the TCR beta libraries involved iRepertoire HTBI primers and Arm-PCR of CDR3 regions. TCRdb passed the multiplex PCR reads through MiXCR, listing each CDR3 protein once. The repertoire holds 400,000 to 500,000 distinct CDR3 sequences, with 21% as singletons. Specified time point: persistent/refractory GD, antithyroid drugs over 5 years with positive TRAb. There was RNA extracted from PBMCs, and the TCR library was made from it. Per the germline V gene, CDR1 is LNHDA and CDR2 is SQIVND (reference sequence). This CDR3 is built from 12 residues. V lost 8 bases to trimming and J lost 7 bases; unmatched junction nucleotides: 7. This clonotype was seen a handful of times. Its matching antigen is unknown.

The chain employs TRBV19 and TRBJ1-1; 7 bases are shared with TRBD1. The sequencing here drew on peripheral blood mononuclear cells (PBMCs), taken when the disease was refractory, from a patient treated with antithyroid drugs. This receptor was identified in a female donor with Graves disease. In DNA form, the CDR3 reads TGTGCCAGTGGAACCGGGACAGTTGAAGCTTTCTTT. It yields the protein CASGTGTVEAFF.